One sample yielded the 17 T cell receptor beta chains listed below, sequenced in a study of CD8+ T cells in alopecia areata (dated by TCRdb to the late 2010s). In the paper's terms, the time point label means: less than 30 weeks on oral tofacitinib. The intended sense of this specimen's treatment or condition label: oral pan-JAK inhibitor, 5-10 mg twice daily. Receptor libraries were prepared by the immunoSEQ multiplex PCR assay. For TCR sequencing, RNA was extracted from every sample and reverse transcribed into cDNA to serve as template. Drawn from immuneACCESS, this table holds only the in-frame rearrangements with V and J called that TCRdb kept. Clones are partly lost; checked studies trace under half to an unresolved V gene and leave the rest unexplained. Here the sample has 90,000 to 120,000 clones; roughly 84% occur a single time. The ten largest clones capture roughly 25% of the sample. The material was CD8+ T cells sorted from blood, obtained at week 24, from a patient treated with tofacitinib. Receptors originate from a human donor with alopecia areata.

As to this clone: The sample holds other DNA sequences that translate to the same CDR3. The J gene is TRBJ2-7, the V gene TRBV5-1; a possible D gene is TRBD1 (6 bases). Trimming removed 0 bases at V and 3 bases at J, with 10 bases between. From germline, CDR1 is SGHRS and CDR2 YFSETQ. The CDR3 covers 14 residues. Written as DNA, the CDR3 is TGCGCCAGCAGCTTGGGCCAGGGGAGCTACGAGCAGTACTTC. As protein: CASSLGQGSYEQYF.

The chain couples TRBV2 to TRBJ2-3; the match to TRBD2 covers 8 bases. The CDR3 runs 14 residues. Trimming removed 7 bases from V and 1 base from J; junction bases left unmatched: 4. CDR1 is SNHLY and CDR2 is FYNNEI in the germline V gene. The CDR3 nucleotides read TGTGCCAGCACGGAGACTAGCGGCACAGATACGCAGTATTTT. It yields the protein CASTETSGTDTQYF.

J is TRBJ2-3 and V is TRBV5-1; TRBD2 is a possible D gene (7 bases). The V gene's germline CDR1 is SGHRS and CDR2 YFSETQ. The CDR3 is made up of 15 amino acids. V was cut by 4 bases and J by 4 bases, with 16 bases left in between. The CDR3 sequence: CASSPVGGGADTQYF. The CDR3 coding sequence is TGCGCCAGCAGCCCCGTTGGAGGGGGGGCAGATACGCAGTATTTT.

The chain links TRBV7-2 to TRBJ2-3; 7 bases are a match to TRBD2. Germline trimming cut 3 bases from V and 0 bases from J; bases unmatched to any gene: 9. CDR1 and CDR2 from the germline V gene are SGHTA and FQGNSA. This CDR3 is built from 17 residues. The DNA for the CDR3 is TGTGCCAGCAGCTTTAAAGGTGACGGGGGGAGCACAGATACGCAGTATTTT. Protein: CASSFKGDGGSTDTQYF.

This clone was found a few times. The chain employs TRBV4-1 and TRBJ1-2; D unclear. The V end was cut by 0 bases, the J end by 1 base, with 12 bases between. This CDR3 contains 16 residues. Germline lookup yields CDR1 MGHRA and CDR2 YSYEKL. The CDR3 DNA reads TGCGCCAGCAGCCAAGATCAAGGGAATATTAACTATGGCTACACCTTC. Translated, it gives CASSQDQGNINYGYTF.

Note on this clone: Other nucleotide sequences in the sample specify the same CDR3. The chain carries TRBV29-1 and TRBJ2-1, with D perhaps matching TRBD1 or TRBD2 (5 bases each). Per germline, CDR1 SQVTM and CDR2 ANQGSEA. This CDR3 is 13 amino acids long. V was cut by 4 bases and J by 1 base, with 8 bases left in between. CDR3 sequence: CSVAGPSYNEQFF. CDR3 in DNA: TGCAGCGTTGCGGGGCCTTCCTACAATGAGCAGTTCTTC.

The chain employs TRBV7-9 and TRBJ2-5, with D hard to call. The better agreement between TRBJ2-7 and the DNA end casts doubt on the J call. Germline CDR1 SEHNR, CDR2 FQNEAQ (reference sequence). This CDR3 has 12 residues. The CDR3 sequence is CASSRSIDEQYF. The CDR3 region has the DNA TGTGCCAGCAGCCGTTCTATCGACGAGCAGTACTTC.

The chain carries TRBV2 and TRBJ1-1; possible D gene TRBD1, 6 bases. Germline CDR1 reads SNHLY; CDR2 reads FYNNEI. The CDR3 loop spans 13 amino acids. V gave up 3 bases and J gave up 7 bases, with 12 bases separating them. The CDR3 DNA reads TGTGCCAGCAGTGAGGGTTGGACAGATGAAGCTTTCTTT. This codes for CASSEGWTDEAFF.

This chain links TRBV4-3 with TRBJ2-4, with D unresolved. Germline loops: CDR1 LGHNA, CDR2 YSLEER. CDR3 length equals 16 residues. V gave up 3 bases and J gave up 1 base, with 13 bases separating them. The CDR3 region has the DNA TGCGCCAGCAGCCAGGAGATAGCCCTGGCCAAAAACATTCAGTACTTC. Translation gives CASSQEIALAKNIQYF.

The chain employs TRBV9 and TRBJ2-2, with D unresolved. This CDR3 is built from 16 residues. V gave up 3 bases and J gave up 4 bases, with 16 bases separating them. Germline V gene lookup returns CDR1 SGDLS and CDR2 YYNGEE. CDR3 residues: CASSGSSKHPTGELFF. The CDR3 DNA reads as TGTGCCAGCAGCGGATCCTCTAAACATCCCACCGGGGAGCTGTTTTTT. The full variable domain, with the rest looked up from reference TRBV9 and TRBJ2-2, is DSGVTQTPKHLITATGQRVTLRCSPRSGDLSVYWYQQSLDQGLQFLIQYYNGEERAKGNILERFSAQQFPDLHSELNLSSLELGDSALYFCASSGSSKHPTGELFFGEGSRLTVL.

The chain employs TRBV5-1 and TRBJ1-4; 9 nucleotides align to TRBD1. The ends lost 0 bases at V and 14 bases at J; junction bases unmatched: 5. In germline, CDR1 is SGHRS, CDR2 YFSETQ. The CDR3 has 13 residues. CDR3 in amino acids: CASSLGDRGLLFF. Written as DNA, the CDR3 is TGCGCCAGCAGCTTGGGAGACAGGGGGTTGCTGTTTTTT. The full variable domain, rest sourced from reference TRBV5-1 and TRBJ1-4, is KAGVTQTPRYLIKTRGQQVTLSCSPISGHRSVSWYQQTPGQGLQFLFEYFSETQRNKGNFPGRFSGRQFSNSRSEMNVSTLELGDSALYLCASSLGDRGLLFFGSGTQLSVL.

The chain is built from TRBV7-4 and TRBJ1-1; 9 nucleotides match TRBD1. Per germline, CDR1 SGHVT and CDR2 SQSDAQ. The CDR3 spans 15 residues. V shed 3 bases and J 2 bases; nucleotides not matched to a gene: 4. The CDR3 DNA follows: TGTGCCAGCAGCTTGTACAGGGGGCTTAACACTGAAGCTTTCTTT. Encoded protein: CASSLYRGLNTEAFF.

The chain uses TRBV6-5 and TRBJ1-4; the D is unclear. V was clipped by 0 bases and J by 7 bases, with 9 bases between them. Germline assignment: CDR1 MNHEY and CDR2 SVGAGI. The CDR3 totals 14 residues. The CDR3 here is CASSYSRNLEKLFF. CDR3 in DNA: TGTGCCAGCAGTTACTCGAGAAATCTTGAAAAACTGTTTTTT.

This chain connects TRBV5-1 to TRBJ1-1, with a tentative D call TRBD1 (5 bases). V was cut by 0 bases and J by 6 bases, with 18 bases left in between. Germline V lookup: CDR1 SGHRS, CDR2 YFSETQ. This CDR3 comprises 16 residues. CDR3 sequence reads: CASSLESASGNAEAFF. The CDR3 DNA is TGCGCCAGCAGCTTGGAGTCCGCATCAGGGAATGCTGAAGCTTTCTTT.

The chain is built from TRBV12-5 and TRBJ2-3, with TRBD1 identical over 7 bases. The CDR3 consists of 15 residues. Trimming cost V 4 bases and J 1 base; bases outside gene matches: 5. Germline V gives CDR1 LGHNT, CDR2 FRNRAP. The CDR3 DNA sequence: TGTGCTAGTGGTTCGACAGGGACGGGCACAGATACGCAGTATTTT. Translation: CASGSTGTGTDTQYF.

The rearrangement joins TRBV29-1 to TRBJ2-1; TRBD1 might be the D (6 bases). The CDR3 covers 11 residues. The V and J ends lost 7 bases and 4 bases respectively, with 8 bases between them. Germline-derived CDR1 and CDR2 are SQVTM and ANQGSEA. CDR3 DNA sequence: TGCAGCGGGGGGCAATACAATGAGCAGTTCTTC. Translating gives CSGGQYNEQFF.

J is TRBJ1-4 and V is TRBV4-1, with a tentative D call TRBD1 (6 bases). The CDR3 is made up of 15 amino acids. In germline, CDR1 is MGHRA, CDR2 YSYEKL. V was cut by 4 bases and J by 4 bases, with 13 bases left in between. CDR3 protein: CASSPEGVRNEKLFF. The DNA of the CDR3 is TGCGCCAGCAGCCCTGAGGGGGTTCGTAATGAAAAACTGTTTTTT.